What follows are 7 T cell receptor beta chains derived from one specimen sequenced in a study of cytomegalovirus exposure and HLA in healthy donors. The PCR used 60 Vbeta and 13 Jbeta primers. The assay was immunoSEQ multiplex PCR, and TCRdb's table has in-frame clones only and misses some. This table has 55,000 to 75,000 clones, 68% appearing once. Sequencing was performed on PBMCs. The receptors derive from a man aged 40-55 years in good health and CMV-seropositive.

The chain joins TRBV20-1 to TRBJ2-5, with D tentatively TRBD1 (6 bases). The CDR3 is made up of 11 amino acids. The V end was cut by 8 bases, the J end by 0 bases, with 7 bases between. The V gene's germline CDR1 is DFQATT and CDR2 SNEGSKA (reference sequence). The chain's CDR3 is CSYRDQETQYF. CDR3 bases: TGCAGTTACAGGGACCAAGAGACCCAGTACTTC.

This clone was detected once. The chain's CDR3 is CASSQPRESRPNEQFF. CDR3 nucleotides: TGCGCCAGCAGCCAACCCCGGGAAAGCCGTCCCAATGAGCAGTTCTTC. The V gene is TRBV4-1, the J gene TRBJ2-1; the D gene is possibly TRBD2 (5 bases). V was shortened by 2 bases and J by 6 bases, with 17 bases between the two germline ends. The CDR3 spans 16 residues. Germline loops: CDR1 MGHRA, CDR2 YSYEKL.

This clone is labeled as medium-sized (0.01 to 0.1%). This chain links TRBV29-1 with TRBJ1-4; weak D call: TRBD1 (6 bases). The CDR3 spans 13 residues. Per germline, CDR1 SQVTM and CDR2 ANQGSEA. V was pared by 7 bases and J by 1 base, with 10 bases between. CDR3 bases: TGCAGCGCTTTACAGGGAACTAATGAAAAACTGTTTTTT. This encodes CSALQGTNEKLFF.

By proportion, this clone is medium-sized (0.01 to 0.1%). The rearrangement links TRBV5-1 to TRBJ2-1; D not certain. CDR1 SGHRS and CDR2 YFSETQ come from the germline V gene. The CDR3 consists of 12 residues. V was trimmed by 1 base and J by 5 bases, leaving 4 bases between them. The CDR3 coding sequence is TGCGCCAGCAGCTTGTCAAACAATGAGCAGTTCTTC. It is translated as CASSLSNNEQFF.

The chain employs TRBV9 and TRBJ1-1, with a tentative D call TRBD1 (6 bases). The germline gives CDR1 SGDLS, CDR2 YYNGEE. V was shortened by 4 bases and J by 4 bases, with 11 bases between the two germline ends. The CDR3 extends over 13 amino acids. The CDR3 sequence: CASSRQDGTEAFF. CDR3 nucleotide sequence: TGTGCCAGCAGCCGACAGGACGGCACTGAAGCTTTCTTT.

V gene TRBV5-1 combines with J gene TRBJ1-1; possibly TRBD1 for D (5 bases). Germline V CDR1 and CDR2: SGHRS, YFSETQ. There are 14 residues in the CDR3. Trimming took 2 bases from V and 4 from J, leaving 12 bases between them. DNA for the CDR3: TGCGCCAGCAGCTTCAGGGCAGTGGGCACTGAAGCTTTCTTT. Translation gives CASSFRAVGTEAFF.

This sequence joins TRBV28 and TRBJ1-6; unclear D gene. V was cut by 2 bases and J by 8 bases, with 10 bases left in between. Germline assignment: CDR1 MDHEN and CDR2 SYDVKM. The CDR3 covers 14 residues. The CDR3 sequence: CASSLTGPDSPLHF. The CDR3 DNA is TGTGCCAGCAGTTTAACTGGTCCCGATTCACCCCTCCACTTT. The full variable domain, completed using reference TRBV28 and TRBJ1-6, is DVKVTQSSRYLVKRTGEKVFLECVQDMDHENMFWYRQDPGLGLRLIYFSYDVKMKEKGDIPEGYSVSREKKERFSLILESASTNQTSMYLCASSLTGPDSPLHFGNGTRLTVT.